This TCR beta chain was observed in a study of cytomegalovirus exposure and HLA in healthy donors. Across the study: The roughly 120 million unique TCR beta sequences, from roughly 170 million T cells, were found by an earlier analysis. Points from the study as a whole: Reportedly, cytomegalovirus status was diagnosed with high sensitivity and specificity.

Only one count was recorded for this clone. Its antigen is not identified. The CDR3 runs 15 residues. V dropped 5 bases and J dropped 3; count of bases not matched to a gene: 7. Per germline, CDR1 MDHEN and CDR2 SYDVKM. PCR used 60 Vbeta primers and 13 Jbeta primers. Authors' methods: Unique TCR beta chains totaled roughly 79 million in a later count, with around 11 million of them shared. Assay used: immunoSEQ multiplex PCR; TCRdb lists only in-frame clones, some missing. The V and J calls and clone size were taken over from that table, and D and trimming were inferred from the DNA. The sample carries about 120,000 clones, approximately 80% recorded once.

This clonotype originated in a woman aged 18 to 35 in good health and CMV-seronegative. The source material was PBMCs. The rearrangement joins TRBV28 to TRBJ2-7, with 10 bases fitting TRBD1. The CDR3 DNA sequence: TGTGCCAGCAGTCCGGACCGGGACAGGGGCTACGAGCAGTACGTC. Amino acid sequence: CASSPDRDRGYEQYV.